Below, 24 T cell receptor beta chains from the same sample are listed, as sequenced in a study of regulatory T cells in long-lasting Graves disease. Assembly of TCR beta libraries relied on iRepertoire HTBI primers together with Arm-PCR of CDR3 regions. MiXCR was run by TCRdb on the multiplex PCR reads, yielding one entry per CDR3 protein. Seen here are roughly 320,000 distinct CDR3 sequences, around 17% observed once, and the top ten hold roughly 30%. Time point meaning: newly diagnosed GD, antithyroid drugs for less than 3 months. TCR sequences were obtained from RNA taken from PBMCs. The same sample was also used in a study of T cells in Graves' hyperthyroidism and ophthalmopathy.

Sequences were derived from peripheral blood mononuclear cells (PBMCs), sampled at new diagnosis, from a patient treated with antithyroid drugs. The source of these receptors is a man aged 40-55 years with Graves disease.

V usage is TRBV5-1 and J usage is TRBJ2-5; D unresolved. The length of the CDR3 is 14 residues. The germline V and J ends were trimmed by 3 bases and 4 bases, with 13 bases remaining between them. Germline assignment: CDR1 SGHRS and CDR2 YFSETQ. CDR3 bases: TGCGCCAGCAGCTCGCGAGAGGTTGGAGAGACCCAGTACTTC. This sequence encodes CASSSREVGETQYF.

This clonotype was detected many times. The chain combines TRBV24-1 with TRBJ1-6; D call uncertain. Germline values: CDR1 KGHDR, CDR2 SFDVKD. The germline V and J ends were trimmed by 4 bases and 10 bases, with 10 bases remaining between them. This CDR3 spans 13 amino acids. This CDR3 is CATSDWTGSPLHF. Here the CDR3 DNA reads TGTGCCACCAGTGACTGGACGGGGTCACCCCTCCACTTT.

This clonotype was found many times. The chain joins TRBV5-6 to TRBJ1-6, with D hard to call. The germline V gene encodes CDR1 SGHDT and CDR2 YYEEEE. This CDR3 is 14 amino acids long. The V end lost 2 bases, the J end lost 8 bases, and 11 bases lay between the germline ends. CDR3 protein: CASSFRASYSPLHF. Written as DNA, the CDR3 is TGTGCCAGCAGCTTCCGGGCAAGTTATTCACCCCTCCACTTT.

This clonotype has ten or more counts. CDR3 residues: CASSYRGLGYF. The CDR3 bases are TGTGCCAGCAGTTATCGGGGGCTTGGTTACTTC. V is TRBV6-5 and J is TRBJ2-7; D possibly matches TRBD1 or TRBD2 (6 bases each). Germline V gene sequence: CDR1 MNHEY, CDR2 SVGAGI. This CDR3 comprises 11 residues. The germline V and J ends were trimmed by 3 bases and 13 bases, with 13 bases remaining between them.

This clonotype was seen ten or more times. The J gene is TRBJ1-6, the V gene TRBV5-1; the D is unclear. Per the germline V gene, CDR1 is SGHRS and CDR2 is YFSETQ. Trimming shortened V by 3 bases and J by 6 bases, and 10 bases separated the two germline ends. CDR3 length: 14 residues. CDR3 in DNA: TGCGCCAGCAGCTCGGAAGTTTCTAATTCACCCCTCCACTTT. Amino acids: CASSSEVSNSPLHF.

This clonotype was detected many times. The chain employs TRBV16 and TRBJ2-7, with TRBD2 as a possible D gene (5 bases). The CDR3 has 14 amino acids. Germline CDR1 and CDR2: KGHSY and FQNENV. V lost 1 base and J lost 2, with 9 bases in between. DNA of the CDR3: TGTGCCAGCAGCCAATACGGGGTGGCCTACGAGCAGTACTTC. It codes for CASSQYGVAYEQYF.

This clonotype has a count of ten or more. This chain links TRBV9 with TRBJ2-5; 7 bases are shared with TRBD2. Looked up from germline, CDR1 is SGDLS and CDR2 is YYNGEE. The CDR3 totals 14 residues. V was clipped by 2 bases and J by 5 bases; unmatched bases: 6. For the CDR3, the DNA is TGTGCCAGCAGCGTGGCGGGGGTAGGGGAGACCCAGTACTTC. The encoded protein is CASSVAGVGETQYF.

This clonotype was found many times. The chain joins TRBV2 to TRBJ2-5; unclear D gene. This CDR3 region has 12 residues. V was clipped by 6 bases and J by 5 bases, with 10 bases between them. Germline V gives CDR1 SNHLY, CDR2 FYNNEI. The CDR3 spells CASSSESETQYF. CDR3 DNA: TGTGCCAGCAGCTCCGAATCGGAGACCCAGTACTTC. Full variable domain (remainder filled in from reference TRBV2 and TRBJ2-5): EPEVTQTPSHQVTQMGQEVILRCVPISNHLYFYWYRQILGQKVEFLVSFYNNEISEKSEIFDDQFSVERPDGSNFTLKIRSTKLEDSAMYFCASSSESETQYFGPGTRLLVL.

The rearrangement links TRBV5-6 to TRBJ2-2; D may match TRBD1 or TRBD2 (5 bases each). This CDR3 is built from 15 residues. V gave up 5 bases and J gave up 5 bases, with 16 bases separating them. Germline loops: CDR1 SGHDT, CDR2 YYEEEE. CDR3 residues: CASSGPGPSTGELFF. CDR3 nucleotides: TGTGCCAGCAGTGGGCCGGGACCCTCGACCGGGGAGCTGTTTTTT. Variable domain in full (rest from reference TRBV5-6 and TRBJ2-2): DAGVTQSPTHLIKTRGQQVTLRCSPKSGHDTVSWYQQALGQGPQFIFQYYEEEERQRGNFPDRFSGHQFPNYSSELNVNALLLGDSALYLCASSGPGPSTGELFFGEGSRLTVL.

As to this clonotype: This may stem from a read error, because a much larger clone lies one nucleotide away. The gene calls are TRBV27 and TRBJ2-7; D could derive from TRBD1 or TRBD2 (5 bases each). The CDR3 has 15 residues. In germline, CDR1 is MNHEY, CDR2 SMNVEV (reference sequence). For the CDR3, the DNA is TGTGCCAGCAGTTTATCGGGCCGGGGTAGAGGGGAGCAGTGCTTC. Protein: CASSLSGRGRGEQCF.

This clonotype showed up many times. The chain links TRBV27 to TRBJ1-1; possibly TRBD1 for D (5 bases). Trimming removed 2 bases from V and 7 bases from J, with 14 bases in between. This CDR3 spans 14 amino acids. Germline lookup yields CDR1 MNHEY and CDR2 SMNVEV (reference sequence). DNA of the CDR3: TGTGCCAGCAGTTTAGGGGCGGGGGGAGGTGAAGCTTTCTTT. This translates into CASSLGAGGGEAFF.

This clonotype has just a few counts. The CDR3 sequence: CATRDTNTGELFF. The CDR3 bases are TGTGCCACCCGGGACACCAACACCGGGGAGCTGTTTTTT. The rearrangement joins TRBV12-3 or TRBV12-4 to TRBJ2-2; possibly TRBD1 for D (6 bases). This CDR3 is built from 13 residues. V dropped 10 bases and J dropped 2 bases, with 11 bases sitting between them.

The table lists this clonotype with many counts. This rearrangement joins TRBV9 to TRBJ1-5, with D perhaps matching TRBD1 (5 bases). V gave up 0 bases and J gave up 3 bases, with 10 bases separating them. The germline V gene encodes CDR1 SGDLS and CDR2 YYNGEE. The CDR3 is 15 residues long. The CDR3: CASSVGWGVNQPQHF. In DNA, the CDR3 is TGTGCCAGCAGCGTAGGCTGGGGGGTCAATCAGCCCCAGCATTTT.

In this sample, this clonotype turned up many times. The genes are TRBV24-1 and TRBJ1-1, with D uncertain. Germline values: CDR1 KGHDR, CDR2 SFDVKD. This CDR3 contains 13 residues. Between the trimmed V and J ends, which lost 5 bases and 4 bases, there was a span of 10 bases. CDR3 amino acids: CATSARVGTEAFF. CDR3 sequence (DNA): TGTGCCACCAGTGCAAGGGTGGGCACTGAAGCTTTCTTT.

This sequence joins TRBV28 and TRBJ2-7; tentatively, D is TRBD1 (6 bases). V lost 5 bases and J 2 bases, leaving 16 bases between the germline ends. The germline CDR1 and CDR2 sequences are MDHEN and SYDVKM. The CDR3 extends over 15 amino acids. CDR3 DNA: TGTGCCAGCAGTCTCCTAGACAGGCAACCCTACGAGCAGTACTTC. It encodes CASSLLDRQPYEQYF.

The rearrangement uses TRBV7-9 and TRBJ2-5; no reliable D call. V shed 3 bases and J shed 3 bases, with 14 bases lying between them. The length of the CDR3 is 15 residues. From germline, CDR1 is SEHNR and CDR2 FQNEAQ (reference sequence). CDR3 DNA sequence: TGTGCCAGCAGCTTGGTGCCGAGGTTGGAAGAGACCCAGTACTTC. As protein: CASSLVPRLEETQYF.

This clonotype was detected a few times. V gene TRBV6-4 combines with J gene TRBJ2-7; a weak D match, TRBD1 (5 bases). This CDR3 has 15 residues. The V end was cut by 5 bases, the J end by 3 bases, with 17 bases between. Per germline, CDR1 MRHNA and CDR2 SNTAGT. The CDR3 DNA is TGTGCCAGCAGTTACCAAAGCAGGGTTGGCTACGAGCAGTACTTC. Amino acids: CASSYQSRVGYEQYF.

V usage is TRBV6-1 and J usage is TRBJ2-7; D tentatively reads TRBD1 or TRBD2 (5 bases each). Trimming pared 5 bases from V and 4 bases from J, leaving 18 bases between. Germline assignment: CDR1 MNHNS and CDR2 SASEGT. This CDR3 is built from 15 residues. The CDR3 spells CASSNSVEGSYEQYF. The CDR3 DNA sequence: TGTGCCAGCAGTAATTCAGTTGAGGGGTCGTACGAGCAGTACTTC.

This clonotype was observed many times. The CDR3 DNA follows: TGCAGTGCTAGAGAGAATCAAGAGACCCAGTACTTC. It translates to CSARENQETQYF. The J gene is TRBJ2-5, the V gene TRBV20-1; D gene ambiguous. This CDR3 has 12 residues. Trimming took off 0 bases at V and 2 bases at J, with 4 bases between the two ends. Looked up from germline, CDR1 is DFQATT and CDR2 is SNEGSKA (reference sequence).

Regarding this clonotype: One base away lies a much larger clone, so this may be a sequencing read error. This chain uses TRBV6-2 or TRBV6-3 with TRBJ2-7; D gene unclear. CDR1 and CDR2 (germline): MNHEY, SVGEGT. The CDR3 covers 13 residues. V was cut by 7 bases and J by 3 bases, with 13 bases left in between. DNA for the CDR3: TGTGCCAGCATCGAAAGTCGCCACTACGAGCAGTACTTC. Translating gives CASIESRHYEQYF.

This clonotype was found a few times. The chain couples TRBV5-6 to TRBJ2-5; either TRBD1 or TRBD2 may fit D (5 bases each). Germline CDR1 and CDR2: SGHDT and YYEEEE. V was pared by 9 bases and J by 0 bases, with 18 bases between. The CDR3 length is 15 residues. The CDR3 protein is CATEHTGGYQETQYF. DNA for the CDR3: TGTGCCACTGAGCATACAGGAGGTTACCAAGAGACCCAGTACTTC. Drawing the rest from reference TRBV5-6 and TRBJ2-5, the complete variable domain is DAGVTQSPTHLIKTRGQQVTLRCSPKSGHDTVSWYQQALGQGPQFIFQYYEEEERQRGNFPDRFSGHQFPNYSSELNVNALLLGDSALYLCATEHTGGYQETQYFGPGTRLLVL.

Concerning this clonotype itself: A read error is the likely source, as a far larger clone sits one nucleotide away. The chain carries TRBV6-1 and TRBJ2-7; 9 bases agree with TRBD1. This CDR3 spans 16 amino acids. CDR1 is MNHNS, CDR2 SASEGT, per germline. The V segment lost 6 bases and the J segment 7 bases; nucleotides outside the gene matches: 16. The CDR3 spells CASRGTGWDPYNEQYF. The CDR3, as DNA: TGTGCCAGCAGGGGGACAGGGTGGGACCCCTACAATGAGCAGTACTTC.

This clonotype showed up many times. V usage is TRBV5-1 and J usage is TRBJ2-1; the D gene is possibly TRBD1 (6 bases). Germline assignment: CDR1 SGHRS and CDR2 YFSETQ. Trimming left V 4 bases short and J 15 bases short, with 14 bases between. This CDR3 spans 11 amino acids. Here the CDR3 DNA reads TGCGCCAGCAGCAACAGGGTTTCCCTGTTCTTC. Translation: CASSNRVSLFF.

A few counts support this clonotype. V is TRBV6-2 or TRBV6-3 and J is TRBJ1-2, with D perhaps matching TRBD1 (5 bases). Trimming pared 2 bases from V and 4 bases from J, leaving 11 bases between. Germline CDR1 and CDR2: MNHEY and SVGEGT. CDR3 length: 14 amino acids. The CDR3 DNA reads as TGTGCCAGCAGTTACAAGGGACGTGGCTATGGCTACACCTTC. It yields the protein CASSYKGRGYGYTF.